The 11 T cell receptor beta chains below all came from one sample that was sequenced in a study of T cell responses to AZD1222 COVID-19 vaccine. Using immunoSEQ multiplex PCR, the repertoire was profiled, and TCRdb retains in-frame clones only, with some absent. The sample consists of 130,000 or so clones, more than 80% of them appearing once. The sample in question was peripheral blood, obtained on day 0 of AZD1222 vaccination. These receptors were obtained from an adult in good health.

This chain uses TRBV12-5 with TRBJ2-1, with 8 bases that match TRBD2. The V gene's germline CDR1 is LGHNT and CDR2 FRNRAP. The CDR3 has 14 residues. With V trimmed by 6 bases and J by 7 bases, 8 bases remained unmatched. Here the CDR3 reads CASGSSGRGNEQFF. The DNA of the CDR3 is TGTGCTAGTGGAAGTTCCGGGAGGGGGAATGAGCAGTTCTTC.

The rearrangement links TRBV9 to TRBJ2-7; TRBD1 is a possible D gene (8 bases). This CDR3 region has 15 residues. Germline values: CDR1 SGDLS, CDR2 YYNGEE. Trimming took 3 bases from V and 3 from J, leaving 16 bases between them. DNA of the CDR3: TGTGCCAGCAGCGCCGGGGGGACAGGACTCTACGAGCAGTACTTC. It translates to CASSAGGTGLYEQYF. The complete variable domain, with remaining parts taken from reference TRBV9 and TRBJ2-7, reads DSGVTQTPKHLITATGQRVTLRCSPRSGDLSVYWYQQSLDQGLQFLIQYYNGEERAKGNILERFSAQQFPDLHSELNLSSLELGDSALYFCASSAGGTGLYEQYFGPGTRLTVT.

The chain joins TRBV2 to TRBJ2-4, with 11 bases matching TRBD2. Per germline, CDR1 SNHLY and CDR2 FYNNEI. Trimming took 5 bases from V and 1 from J; bases not matched to a gene: 13. CDR3 size: 19 residues. This chain's CDR3 is CASSQTRGLAEVAKNIQYF. Here the CDR3 DNA reads TGTGCCAGCAGTCAAACAAGGGGACTAGCGGAGGTTGCCAAAAACATTCAGTACTTC.

The V and J genes are TRBV7-9 and TRBJ1-4, with D possibly matching TRBD1 (5 bases). The germline V and J ends were trimmed by 5 bases and 7 bases, with 8 bases remaining between them. Per the germline V gene, CDR1 is SEHNR and CDR2 is FQNEAQ (reference sequence). The length of the CDR3 is 12 residues. The CDR3: CASSQGGEKLFF. The CDR3 coding sequence is TGTGCCAGCAGCCAGGGCGGTGAAAAACTGTTTTTT.

The chain uses TRBV9 and TRBJ1-2, with D perhaps matching TRBD1 (5 bases). Germline V gives CDR1 SGDLS, CDR2 YYNGEE. The CDR3 loop spans 15 amino acids. The V and J ends lost 0 bases and 1 base respectively, with 10 bases between them. The CDR3 loop reads CASSVASRDNYGYTF. The CDR3 DNA reads as TGTGCCAGCAGCGTAGCAAGCAGGGATAACTATGGCTACACCTTC.

The chain carries TRBV20-1 and TRBJ1-2; 8 bases are shared with TRBD1. Germline loops: CDR1 DFQATT, CDR2 SNEGSKA (reference sequence). The trim removed 3 bases at V and 2 bases at J, leaving 8 bases unmatched. The CDR3 loop spans 15 amino acids. CDR3 nucleotides: TGCAGTGCTAGTCCACAGGGGGTGAGGAACTATGGCTACACCTTC. Translation: CSASPQGVRNYGYTF.

The chain links TRBV9 to TRBJ2-3; no reliable D call. The CDR3 is 12 amino acids. The germline V gene encodes CDR1 SGDLS and CDR2 YYNGEE. V was trimmed by 3 bases and J by 7 bases, leaving 9 bases between them. The CDR3 protein is CASSAAGNTQYF. CDR3 DNA: TGTGCCAGCAGCGCGGCTGGGAATACGCAGTATTTT. The full variable domain, rest sourced from reference TRBV9 and TRBJ2-3, is DSGVTQTPKHLITATGQRVTLRCSPRSGDLSVYWYQQSLDQGLQFLIQYYNGEERAKGNILERFSAQQFPDLHSELNLSSLELGDSALYFCASSAAGNTQYFGPGTRLTVL.

This chain uses TRBV7-9 with TRBJ2-7, with TRBD2 identical over 7 bases. J gave up 2 bases and V 5 bases, and 6 bases lay outside the gene matches. The CDR3 has 14 residues. CDR1 is SEHNR, CDR2 FQNEAQ, per germline (reference sequence). The CDR3 nucleotides read TGTGCCAGCAGCGGCCCTAGCGGCCCCTACGAGCAGTACTTC. Encoded protein: CASSGPSGPYEQYF.

V gene TRBV3-1 (or the pseudogene TRBV3-2) combines with J gene TRBJ1-5; TRBD1 is a possible D gene (6 bases). The length of the CDR3 is 17 residues. V shed 0 bases and J shed 4 bases, with 16 bases lying between them. Germline V lookup: CDR1 LGHDT, CDR2 YNNKEL (reference sequence). The CDR3 reads CASSQDWVEGGNQPQHF. The CDR3 nucleotides are TGTGCCAGCAGCCAAGATTGGGTAGAAGGGGGGAATCAGCCCCAGCATTTT.

The chain recombines TRBV12-3 or TRBV12-4 with TRBJ2-7; D possibly uses TRBD1 or TRBD2 (6 bases each). The CDR3 runs to 13 residues. The ends were cut back, 4 bases at V and 7 bases at J, with 14 bases in the middle. CDR3: CASSWRGSGEQYF. Here the CDR3 DNA reads TGTGCCAGCAGTTGGAGGGGGTCGGGTGAGCAGTACTTC.

The gene calls are TRBV5-4 and TRBJ2-7; the D is unclear. Germline V lookup: CDR1 SGHNT, CDR2 YYREEE (reference sequence). With 3 bases removed from V and 3 bases from J, the gap between germline ends came to 10 bases. CDR3 length equals 13 residues. CDR3 residues: CASSSPASYEQYF. The DNA for the CDR3 is TGTGCCAGCAGCTCACCTGCTAGCTACGAGCAGTACTTC.